What follows is one T cell receptor (beta chain) and its context. What it recognizes is unknown. The people who gave samples were healthy Caucasians from Russia, aged roughly 6 to 100. A minimum of 6 micrograms of total RNA was extracted per sample. V shed 6 bases and J shed 2 bases, with 11 bases lying between them. Germline values: CDR1 DFQATT, CDR2 SNEGSKA (reference sequence). The CDR3 consists of 12 residues. The record originates from a study of blood T cells in healthy people across ages. Notes on the study in general: Naive T cell percentage strongly correlated with TCR beta diversity.

The second PCR ran about 6 to 11 cycles with a sample-barcoded 5' primer and J-beta primers. TCRdb reprocessed the 5' RACE reads via MiXCR and lists one record per CDR3 protein. The sample comprises about 1.6 million distinct CDR3 sequences, roughly a third of which are singletons, and 11% rests with the top ten. The clonotype originates from a woman in her 30s in good health. This chain links TRBV20-1 with TRBJ2-7; no clear D. What was sequenced was blood. CDR3: CSASDAPYEQYF. The CDR3 coding sequence is TGCAGTGCATCGGACGCCCCCTACGAGCAGTACTTC.